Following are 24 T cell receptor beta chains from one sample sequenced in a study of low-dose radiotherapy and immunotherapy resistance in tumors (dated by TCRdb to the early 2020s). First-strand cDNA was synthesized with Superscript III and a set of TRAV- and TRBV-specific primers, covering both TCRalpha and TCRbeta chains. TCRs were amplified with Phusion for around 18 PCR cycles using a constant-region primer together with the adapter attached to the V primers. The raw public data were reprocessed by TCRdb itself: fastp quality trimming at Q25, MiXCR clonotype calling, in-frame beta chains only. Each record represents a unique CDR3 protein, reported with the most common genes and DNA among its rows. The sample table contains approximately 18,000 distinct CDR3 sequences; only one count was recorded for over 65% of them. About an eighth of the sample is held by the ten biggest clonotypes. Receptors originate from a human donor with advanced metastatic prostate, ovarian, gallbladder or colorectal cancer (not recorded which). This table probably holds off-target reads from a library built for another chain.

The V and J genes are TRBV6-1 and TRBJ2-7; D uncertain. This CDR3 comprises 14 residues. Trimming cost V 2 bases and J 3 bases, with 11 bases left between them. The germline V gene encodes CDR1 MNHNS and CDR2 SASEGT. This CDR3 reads CASSESAGIYEQYF. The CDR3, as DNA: TGTGCCAGCAGTGAATCGGCCGGTATCTACGAGCAGTACTTC.

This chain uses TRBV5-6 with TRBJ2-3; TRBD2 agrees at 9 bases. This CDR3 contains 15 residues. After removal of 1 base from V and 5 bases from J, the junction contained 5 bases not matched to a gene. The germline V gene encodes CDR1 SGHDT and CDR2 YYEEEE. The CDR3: CASSLSRGRVDTQYF. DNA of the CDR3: TGTGCCAGCAGCTTGTCTCGCGGGAGGGTAGATACGCAGTATTTT.

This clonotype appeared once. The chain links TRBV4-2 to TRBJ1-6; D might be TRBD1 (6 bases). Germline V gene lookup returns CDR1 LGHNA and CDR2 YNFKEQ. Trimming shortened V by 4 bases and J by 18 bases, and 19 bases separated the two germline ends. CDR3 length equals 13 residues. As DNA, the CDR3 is TGTGCCAGCAGCCTTAACCGGGACACACTATCCCACTTT. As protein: CASSLNRDTLSHF.

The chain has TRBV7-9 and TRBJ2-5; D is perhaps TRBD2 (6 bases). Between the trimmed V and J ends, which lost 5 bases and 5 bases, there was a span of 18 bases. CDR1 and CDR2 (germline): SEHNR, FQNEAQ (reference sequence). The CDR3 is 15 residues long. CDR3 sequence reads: CASSGRGPGSETQYF. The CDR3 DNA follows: TGTGCCAGCAGCGGGCGGGGCCCGGGGAGTGAGACCCAGTACTTC.

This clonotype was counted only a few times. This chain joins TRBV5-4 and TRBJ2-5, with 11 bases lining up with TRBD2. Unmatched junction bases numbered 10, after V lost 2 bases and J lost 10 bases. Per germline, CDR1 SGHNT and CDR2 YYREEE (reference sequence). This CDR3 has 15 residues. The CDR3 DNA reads TGTGCCAGCAGCTTCGGGACTAGCGGCCCCTTGGGCCAGTACTTC. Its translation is CASSFGTSGPLGQYF. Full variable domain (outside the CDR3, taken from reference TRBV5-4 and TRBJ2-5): ETGVTQSPTHLIKTRGQQVTLRCSSQSGHNTVSWYQQALGQGPQFIFQYYREEENGRGNFPPRFSGLQFPNYSSELNVNALELDDSALYLCASSFGTSGPLGQYFGPGTRLLVL.

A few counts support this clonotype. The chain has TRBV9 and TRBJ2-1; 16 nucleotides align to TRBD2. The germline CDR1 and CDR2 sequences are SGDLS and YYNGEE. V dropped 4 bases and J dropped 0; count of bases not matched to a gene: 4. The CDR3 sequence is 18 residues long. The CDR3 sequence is CASSPGLAGGPSYNEQFF. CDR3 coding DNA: TGTGCCAGCAGCCCGGGACTAGCGGGAGGGCCCTCCTACAATGAGCAGTTCTTC.

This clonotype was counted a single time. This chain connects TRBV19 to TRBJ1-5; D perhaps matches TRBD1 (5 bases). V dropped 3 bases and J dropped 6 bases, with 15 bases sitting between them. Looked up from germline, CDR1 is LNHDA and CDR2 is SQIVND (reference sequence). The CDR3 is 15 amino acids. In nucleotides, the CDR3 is TGTGCCAGTAGTATTAGGAGGGACCGGCGTCAGCCCCAGCATTTT. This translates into CASSIRRDRRQPQHF.

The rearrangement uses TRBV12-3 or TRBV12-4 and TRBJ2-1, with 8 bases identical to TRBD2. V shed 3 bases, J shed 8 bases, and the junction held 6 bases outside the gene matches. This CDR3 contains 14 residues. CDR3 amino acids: CASSLSGGPHEQFF. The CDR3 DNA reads TGTGCCAGCAGTTTGAGCGGGGGCCCCCATGAGCAGTTCTTC.

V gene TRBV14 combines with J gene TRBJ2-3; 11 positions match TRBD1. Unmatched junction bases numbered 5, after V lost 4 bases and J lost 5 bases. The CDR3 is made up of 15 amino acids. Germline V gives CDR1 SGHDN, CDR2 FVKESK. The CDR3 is CASSPRTGGRDTQYF. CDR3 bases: TGTGCCAGCAGCCCCCGGACAGGGGGCAGAGATACGCAGTATTTT.

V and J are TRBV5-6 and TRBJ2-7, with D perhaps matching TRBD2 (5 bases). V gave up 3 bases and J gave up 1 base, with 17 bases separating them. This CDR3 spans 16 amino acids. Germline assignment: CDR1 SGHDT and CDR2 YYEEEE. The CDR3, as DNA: TGTGCCAGCAGCTCGTTCATCGGGGAAAGGTCCTACGAGCAGTACTTC. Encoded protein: CASSSFIGERSYEQYF.

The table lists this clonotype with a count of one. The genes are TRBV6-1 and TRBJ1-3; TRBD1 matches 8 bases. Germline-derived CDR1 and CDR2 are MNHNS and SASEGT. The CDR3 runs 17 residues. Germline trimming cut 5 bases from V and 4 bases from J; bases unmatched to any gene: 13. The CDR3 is CASSPPAGTGEGNTIYF. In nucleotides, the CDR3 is TGTGCCAGCAGTCCCCCGGCTGGGACAGGAGAGGGAAACACCATATATTTT.

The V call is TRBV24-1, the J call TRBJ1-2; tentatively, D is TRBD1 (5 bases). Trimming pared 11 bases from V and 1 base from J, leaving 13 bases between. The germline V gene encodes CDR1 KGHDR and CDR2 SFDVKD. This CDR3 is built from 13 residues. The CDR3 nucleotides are TGTGCCAGTTTACCGACAGTTAACTATGGCTACACCTTC. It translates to CASLPTVNYGYTF.

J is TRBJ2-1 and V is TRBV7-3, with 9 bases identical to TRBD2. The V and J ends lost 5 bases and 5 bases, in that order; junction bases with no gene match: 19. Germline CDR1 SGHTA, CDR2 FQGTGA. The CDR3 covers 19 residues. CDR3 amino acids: CASSLLTLKTSGLNNEQFF. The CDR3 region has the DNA TGTGCCAGCAGCCTACTGACCCTCAAAACTAGCGGGCTTAACAATGAGCAGTTCTTC.

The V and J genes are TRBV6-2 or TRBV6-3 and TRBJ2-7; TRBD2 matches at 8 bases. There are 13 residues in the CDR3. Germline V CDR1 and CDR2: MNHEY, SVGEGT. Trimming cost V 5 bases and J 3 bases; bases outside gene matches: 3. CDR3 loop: CASSGSGIYEQYF. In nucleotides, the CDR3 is TGTGCCAGCAGTGGTAGCGGGATCTACGAGCAGTACTTC.

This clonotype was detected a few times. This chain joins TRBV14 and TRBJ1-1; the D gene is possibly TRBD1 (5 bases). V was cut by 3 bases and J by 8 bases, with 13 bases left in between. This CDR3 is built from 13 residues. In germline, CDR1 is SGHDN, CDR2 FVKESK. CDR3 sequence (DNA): TGTGCCAGCAGCCAGAGGGGAGGGTTGGAAGCTTTCTTT. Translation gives CASSQRGGLEAFF.

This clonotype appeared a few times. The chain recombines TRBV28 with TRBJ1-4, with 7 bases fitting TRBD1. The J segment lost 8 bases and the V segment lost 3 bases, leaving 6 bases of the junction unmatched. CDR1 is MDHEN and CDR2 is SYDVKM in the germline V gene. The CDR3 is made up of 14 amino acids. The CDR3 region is CASSFDRVKEKLFF. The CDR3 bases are TGTGCCAGCAGTTTTGACAGGGTTAAGGAAAAACTGTTTTTT. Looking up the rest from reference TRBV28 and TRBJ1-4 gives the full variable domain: DVKVTQSSRYLVKRTGEKVFLECVQDMDHENMFWYRQDPGLGLRLIYFSYDVKMKEKGDIPEGYSVSREKKERFSLILESASTNQTSMYLCASSFDRVKEKLFFGSGTQLSVL.

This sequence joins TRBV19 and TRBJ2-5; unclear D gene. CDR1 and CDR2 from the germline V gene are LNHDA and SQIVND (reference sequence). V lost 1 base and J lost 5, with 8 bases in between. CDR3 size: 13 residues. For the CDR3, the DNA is TGTGCCAGTAGTATAGTGTCCGCCGAGACCCAGTACTTC. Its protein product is CASSIVSAETQYF.

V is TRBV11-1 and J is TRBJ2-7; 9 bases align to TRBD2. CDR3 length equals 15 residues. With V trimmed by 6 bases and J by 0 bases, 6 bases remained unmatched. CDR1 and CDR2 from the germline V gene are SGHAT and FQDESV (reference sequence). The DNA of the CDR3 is TGTGCCAGCAGACCACATAGCGGGAGCTCCTACGAGCAGTACTTC. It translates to CASRPHSGSSYEQYF.

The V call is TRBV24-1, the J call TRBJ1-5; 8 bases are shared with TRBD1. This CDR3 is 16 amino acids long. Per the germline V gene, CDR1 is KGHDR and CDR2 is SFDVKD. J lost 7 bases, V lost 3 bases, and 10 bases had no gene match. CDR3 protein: CATSDGGQGHGQPQHF. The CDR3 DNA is TGTGCCACCAGTGATGGCGGACAGGGCCACGGGCAGCCCCAGCATTTT.

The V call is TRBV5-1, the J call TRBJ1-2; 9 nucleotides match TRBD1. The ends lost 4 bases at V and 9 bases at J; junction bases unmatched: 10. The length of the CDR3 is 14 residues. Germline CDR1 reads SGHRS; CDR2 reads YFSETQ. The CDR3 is CASSVSGQGPRYTF. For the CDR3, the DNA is TGCGCCAGCAGCGTGTCGGGACAGGGTCCGCGCTACACCTTC.

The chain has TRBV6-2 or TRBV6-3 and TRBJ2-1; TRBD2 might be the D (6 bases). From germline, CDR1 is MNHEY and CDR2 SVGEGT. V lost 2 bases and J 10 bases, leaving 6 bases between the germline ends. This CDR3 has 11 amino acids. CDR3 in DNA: TGTGCCAGCAGTTACGCGGGGGAGCAGTTCTTC. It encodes CASSYAGEQFF.

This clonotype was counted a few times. CDR3 sequence: CASSESVDNSPLHF. The DNA of the CDR3 is TGCGCCAGCAGTGAGTCAGTGGATAATTCACCCCTCCACTTT. The rearrangement links TRBV10-2 to TRBJ1-6; no clear D gene. Germline CDR1 reads WSHSY; CDR2 reads SAAADI. The CDR3 runs 14 residues. The V and J ends lost 0 bases and 5 bases respectively, with 5 bases between them.

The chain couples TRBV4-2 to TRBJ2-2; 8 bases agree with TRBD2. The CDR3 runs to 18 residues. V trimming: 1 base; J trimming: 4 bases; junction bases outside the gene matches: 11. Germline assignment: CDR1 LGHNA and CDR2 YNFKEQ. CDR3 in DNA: TGTGCCAGCAGCCAAGTCTCTCGGGAGGGACCTTCCACCGGGGAGCTGTTTTTT. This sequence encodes CASSQVSREGPSTGELFF.

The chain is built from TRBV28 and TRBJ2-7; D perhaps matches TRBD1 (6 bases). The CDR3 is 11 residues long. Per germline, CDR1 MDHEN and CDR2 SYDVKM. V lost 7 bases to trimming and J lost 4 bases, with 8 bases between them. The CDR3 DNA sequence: TGTGCCAGCAACCAGGGGTACGAGCAGTACTTC. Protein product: CASNQGYEQYF.